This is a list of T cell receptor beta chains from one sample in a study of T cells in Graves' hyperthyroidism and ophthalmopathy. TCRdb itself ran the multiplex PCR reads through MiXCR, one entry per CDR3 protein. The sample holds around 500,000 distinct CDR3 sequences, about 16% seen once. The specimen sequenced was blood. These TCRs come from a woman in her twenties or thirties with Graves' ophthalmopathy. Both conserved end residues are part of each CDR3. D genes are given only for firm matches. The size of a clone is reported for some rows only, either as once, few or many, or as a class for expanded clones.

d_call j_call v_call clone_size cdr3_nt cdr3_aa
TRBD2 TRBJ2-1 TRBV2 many TGTGCCAGCAGGGCGCTCGAGACTAGCGGGAGTGGGGATGAGCAGTTCTTC CASRALETSGSGDEQFF
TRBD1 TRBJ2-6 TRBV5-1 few TGCGCCAGCAGCCGGACAGGGTTCACTGGGGCCAACGTCCTGACTTTC CASSRTGFTGANVLTF
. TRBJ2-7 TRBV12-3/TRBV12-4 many TGTGCCAGCAGTTTTGGTTTTGGCGAGCAGTACTTC CASSFGFGEQYF
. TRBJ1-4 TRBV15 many TGTGCCACCAGCACGCGATCACAGGGTCCGGAAAAACTGTTTTTT CATSTRSQGPEKLFF
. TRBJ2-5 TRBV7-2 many TGTGCCAGCAGCCACGGATTAGGGGGAGGGCCCCTGGGAGAGACCCAGTACTTC CASSHGLGGGPLGETQYF
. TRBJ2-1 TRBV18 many TGTGCCAGCTCCCCAGGGGCCGCCGGCTACAATGAGCAGTTCTTC CASSPGAAGYNEQFF
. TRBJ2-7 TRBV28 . TGTGCCAGCAGTCGTGGACCGGGACGGAGCTACGAGCAGTACTTC CASSRGPGRSYEQYF
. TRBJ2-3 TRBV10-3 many TGTGCCATCAGTGAGTCGAAAGGGCGTGGGCCCGAGGGAGATACGCAGTATTTT CAISESKGRGPEGDTQYF
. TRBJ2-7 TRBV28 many TGTGCCAGCAGTTTACGGGCAGAGCAGTACTTC CASSLRAEQYF
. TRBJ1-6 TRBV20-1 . TGCAGTGCTAGAGATAGCAGAAGGACCAATTCACCCCTCCACTTT CSARDSRRTNSPLHF
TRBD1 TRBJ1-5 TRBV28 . TGTGCCAGCAGTCCTACAGGGGAAACTCAGCCCCAGCATTTT CASSPTGETQPQHF
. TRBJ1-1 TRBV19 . TGTGCCAGTAGCCTTTTAGTGGGGGCTTGGACTGAAGCTTTCTTT CASSLLVGAWTEAFF
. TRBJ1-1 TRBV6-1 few TGTGCCAGCACCACAGGGCCGAACACTGAAGCTTTCTTT CASTTGPNTEAFF
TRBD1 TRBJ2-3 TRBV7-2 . TGTGCCAGCAGCTCCGACAGGGTAGAAGATACGCAGTATTTT CASSSDRVEDTQYF
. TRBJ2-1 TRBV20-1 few TGCAGTGCTAAAACCGGGACTAAAGGGGGGTTCTTC CSAKTGTKGGFF
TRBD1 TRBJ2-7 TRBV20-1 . TGCAGTGCTGAGACAGGGGGCCACTCCTACGAGCAGTACTTC CSAETGGHSYEQYF
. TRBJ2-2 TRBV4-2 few TGTGCCAGCAGCCAAGAACTCGGAGACACCGGGGAGCTGTTTTTT CASSQELGDTGELFF
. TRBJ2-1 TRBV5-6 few TGTGCCAGCAGCTTCGTGGCTAATGAGCAGTTCTTC CASSFVANEQFF
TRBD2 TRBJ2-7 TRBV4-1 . TGCGCCAGCAGCCCAAGCGGGGGGAGATCCTACGAGCAGTACTTC CASSPSGGRSYEQYF
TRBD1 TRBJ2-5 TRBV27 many TGTGCCAGCAGTTCCATCCGGGACAGGGGGCAAGAGACCCAGTACTTC CASSSIRDRGQETQYF
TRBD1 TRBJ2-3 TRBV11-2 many TGTGCCAGCAGCTTAGGCCCGACAGGGACGGGCACAGATACGCAGTATTTT CASSLGPTGTGTDTQYF
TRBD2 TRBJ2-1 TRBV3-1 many TGTGCCAGCAGCCAAGATTCAAGACTAGCGGCCGTCAATGAGCAGTTCTTC CASSQDSRLAAVNEQFF
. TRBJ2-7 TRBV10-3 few TGTGCCATCAACGACGGGGGTAACGAGCAGTACTTC CAINDGGNEQYF
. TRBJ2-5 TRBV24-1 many TGTGCCACCAGTGACCCGTCGGGGGAGTACCAAGAGACCCAGTACTTC CATSDPSGEYQETQYF
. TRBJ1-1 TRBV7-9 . TGTGCCAGCAGGGAGAGAGGGGACACTGAAGCTTTCTTT CASRERGDTEAFF
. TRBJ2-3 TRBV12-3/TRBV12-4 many TGTGCCAGCAGTAGAGGGGCAGATACGCAGTATTTT CASSRGADTQYF
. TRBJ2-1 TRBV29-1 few TGCAGCGTACCTCGCCTCGGGCGTTACAATGAGCAGTTCTTC CSVPRLGRYNEQFF
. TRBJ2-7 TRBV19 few TGTGCCAGTAGTTCGGTAGCTGGCTCCTACGAGCAGTACTTC CASSSVAGSYEQYF
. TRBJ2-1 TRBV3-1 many TGTGCCAGCAGCCAAAACCCGGACCCCTCCTTGTTACAGTTCTTC CASSQNPDPSLLQFF
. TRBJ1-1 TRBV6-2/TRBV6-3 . TGTGCCAGCAGTTATTTCGAACGAACTGAAGCTTTCTTT CASSYFERTEAFF
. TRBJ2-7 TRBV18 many TGTGCCAGCTCAGAACAGGGTAAAGCGTACGAGCAGTACTTC CASSEQGKAYEQYF
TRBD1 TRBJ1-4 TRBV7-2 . TGTGCCAGCAGCAAAAAGACAGGGGGGAATGAAAAACTGTTTTTT CASSKKTGGNEKLFF
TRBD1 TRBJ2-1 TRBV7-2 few TGTGCCAGCAGTCGGACAGGGGCAAATGAGCAGTTCTTC CASSRTGANEQFF
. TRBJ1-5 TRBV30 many TGTGCCTGGAGTGGTTCCCCGGGAGGCAATCAGCCCCAGCATTTT CAWSGSPGGNQPQHF